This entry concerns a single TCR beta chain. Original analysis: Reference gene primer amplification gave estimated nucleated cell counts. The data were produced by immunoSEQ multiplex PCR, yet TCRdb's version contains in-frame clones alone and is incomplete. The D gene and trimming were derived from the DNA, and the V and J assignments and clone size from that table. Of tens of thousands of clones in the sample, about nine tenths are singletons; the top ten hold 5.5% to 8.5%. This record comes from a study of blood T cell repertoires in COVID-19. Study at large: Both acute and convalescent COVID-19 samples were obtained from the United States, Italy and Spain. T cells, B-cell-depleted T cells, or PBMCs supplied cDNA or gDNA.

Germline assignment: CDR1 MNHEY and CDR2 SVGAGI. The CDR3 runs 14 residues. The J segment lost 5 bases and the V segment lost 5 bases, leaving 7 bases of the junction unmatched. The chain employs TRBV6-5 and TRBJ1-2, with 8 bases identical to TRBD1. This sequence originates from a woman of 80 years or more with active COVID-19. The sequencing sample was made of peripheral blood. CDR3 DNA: TGTGCCAGCAGTCCAGGACAGGGAATTTATGGCTACACCTTC. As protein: CASSPGQGIYGYTF.